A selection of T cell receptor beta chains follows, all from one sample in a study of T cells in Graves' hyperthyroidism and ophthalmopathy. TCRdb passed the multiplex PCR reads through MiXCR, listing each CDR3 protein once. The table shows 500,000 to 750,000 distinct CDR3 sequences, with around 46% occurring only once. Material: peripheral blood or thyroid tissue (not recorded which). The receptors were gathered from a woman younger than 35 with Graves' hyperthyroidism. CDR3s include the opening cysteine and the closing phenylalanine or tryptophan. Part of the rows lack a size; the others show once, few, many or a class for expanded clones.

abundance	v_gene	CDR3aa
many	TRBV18	CASSPSSSNEQYF
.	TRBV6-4	CASSQTSGRKEETQYF
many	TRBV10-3	CAISEPVGVGNTEAFF
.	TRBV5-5	CASSLEGGREKLFF
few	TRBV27	CASSLSAGNHQPQHF
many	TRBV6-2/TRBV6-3	CASRGQGARRTEAFF
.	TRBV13	CASSSTGPHEQYF
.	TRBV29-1	CSVTGRLAFF
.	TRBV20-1	CSTRRLGGYGYTF
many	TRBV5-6	CASSSASVGYEQYF
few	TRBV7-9	CASSLVGTGANYGYTF
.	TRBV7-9	CASSTTERSEQFF
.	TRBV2	CASSCGDRGSGANVLTF
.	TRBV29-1	CSQDSTGGDYTF
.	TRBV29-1	CSVTGLYEQYF
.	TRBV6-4	CASRDRDSQPQHF
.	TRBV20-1	CSAGTSGMGEQYF
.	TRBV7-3	CASSLRDGDRVGNTIYF
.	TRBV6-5	CASSYGQNEQYF
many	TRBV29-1	CSVNTGKSYEQYF
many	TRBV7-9	CASRPVLTSGVEQYF
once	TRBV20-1	CSAIIAGQTPLHF
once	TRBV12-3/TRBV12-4	CASTEKGGEETQYF
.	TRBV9	CASSLRQGGKLFF
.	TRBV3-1	CASSFSAGELFF
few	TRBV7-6	CASSFLAGGPNAYNEQFF
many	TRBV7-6	CASSLDRPKRGSPQHF
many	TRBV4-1	CASSQVGPKGEKLFF
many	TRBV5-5	CASSFGPFNQPQHF
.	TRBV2	CASSNTLWVYNEQYF
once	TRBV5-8	CASSGGRGSGANVLTF
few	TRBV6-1	CASSEEGGSPLHF
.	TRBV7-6	CASSLGTGDWETQYF
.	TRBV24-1	CATSDKGAFIAGELFF
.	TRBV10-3	CAISEQTSTDTQYF
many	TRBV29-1	CSVAVGEQYF
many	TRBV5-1	CASKLAGGSYEQYF
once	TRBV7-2	CARPHSGANVLTF
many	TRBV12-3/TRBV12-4	CASSPTSGHETQYF
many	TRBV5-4	CASRFTGGLFGYTF
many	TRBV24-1	CATSAGDRGGTEAFF
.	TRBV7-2	CASSFGDREQFF
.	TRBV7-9	CASSQRWEAPGYTF
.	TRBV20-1	CSAKGKGQPQHF
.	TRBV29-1	CSVDLDRAYEQYF
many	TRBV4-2	CASSHKSGLAYNEQFF
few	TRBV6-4	CASSDRVAGANVLTF
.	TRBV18	CASSPVQGRGNSPLHF
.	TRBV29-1	CSLGMGLGTEAFF
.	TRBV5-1	CASSLALTGDTDTQYF
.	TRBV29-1	CSVEENWPMGEQYF
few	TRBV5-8	CASSLEGLMNTGELFF
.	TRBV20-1	CSARTGQGIEAFF
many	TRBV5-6	CASSLAAGTSGFSSYEQYF
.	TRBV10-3	CAITGEHYEQYF